A selection of T cell receptor beta chains follows, all from one sample in a study of blood T cell repertoires in COVID-19. Only in-frame clones appear in the TCRdb table, and some are missing; sequencing was by immunoSEQ multiplex PCR. The data hold tens of thousands of clones, with 60% to 80% observed a single time. Input material: peripheral blood. Receptors originate from a woman aged 60 to 75 with acute or convalescent COVID-19. The CDR3 runs from the conserved cysteine through the conserved F or W. The order of the fields is clone size, J gene, D gene, V gene, CDR3 protein, CDR3 DNA. The D gene is left open where the match is weak. Size is omitted from some rows. Given values are once, few, many or a class for expanded clones.

abundance: -; j_gene: TRBJ2-1; d_gene: -; v_gene: TRBV5-1; CDR3aa: CASSLVSAAYNEQFF; CDR3nt: TGCGCCAGCAGCTTGGTATCAGCGGCATACAATGAGCAGTTCTTC
abundance: -; j_gene: TRBJ2-5; d_gene: -; v_gene: TRBV18; CDR3aa: CASSPPDSNQETQYF; CDR3nt: TGTGCCAGCTCACCACCGGACAGTAACCAAGAGACCCAGTACTTC
abundance: -; j_gene: TRBJ2-2; d_gene: -; v_gene: TRBV4-2; CDR3aa: CASSQDWASAGELFF; CDR3nt: TGTGCCAGCAGCCAAGATTGGGCTAGCGCCGGGGAGCTGTTTTTT
abundance: few; j_gene: TRBJ2-7; d_gene: TRBD1; v_gene: TRBV7-6; CDR3aa: CASSLAPGGREQYF; CDR3nt: TGTGCCAGCAGCTTAGCCCCAGGGGGCAGGGAGCAGTACTTC
abundance: -; j_gene: TRBJ2-2; d_gene: TRBD2; v_gene: TRBV7-9; CDR3aa: CASSQRLAANTGELFF; CDR3nt: TGTGCCAGCAGCCAAAGACTAGCGGCCAACACCGGGGAGCTGTTTTTT
abundance: -; j_gene: TRBJ1-4; d_gene: TRBD1; v_gene: TRBV5-4; CDR3aa: CASSLGGTGNEKLFF; CDR3nt: TGTGCCAGCAGCTTGGGGGGGACAGGGAATGAAAAACTGTTTTTT
abundance: -; j_gene: TRBJ2-2; d_gene: TRBD1; v_gene: TRBV27; CDR3aa: CASSWDRMFVGELFF; CDR3nt: TGTGCCAGCAGTTGGGACAGGATGTTCGTCGGGGAGCTGTTTTTT
abundance: -; j_gene: TRBJ2-6; d_gene: TRBD1; v_gene: TRBV11-2; CDR3aa: CASSLGQGPANVLTF; CDR3nt: TGTGCCAGCAGCTTAGGACAGGGGCCCGCCAACGTCCTGACTTTC
abundance: many; j_gene: TRBJ2-3; d_gene: TRBD2; v_gene: TRBV7-3; CDR3aa: CASSRSGGLTDTQYF; CDR3nt: TGTGCCAGCAGCCGTAGCGGGGGACTCACAGATACGCAGTATTTT
abundance: once; j_gene: TRBJ1-2; d_gene: TRBD1; v_gene: TRBV5-4; CDR3aa: CASSFRNRGLGGYTF; CDR3nt: TGTGCCAGCAGCTTTAGGAACAGGGGGCTGGGTGGCTACACCTTC
abundance: few; j_gene: TRBJ2-1; d_gene: -; v_gene: TRBV3-1/TRBV3-2; CDR3aa: CASSRSSYNEQFF; CDR3nt: TGTGCCAGCAGCAGGAGCTCCTACAATGAGCAGTTCTTC
abundance: -; j_gene: TRBJ1-2; d_gene: TRBD1; v_gene: TRBV7-8; CDR3aa: CASSLAFDRGYNYGYTF; CDR3nt: TGTGCCAGCAGCTTAGCTTTCGACAGGGGATACAACTATGGCTACACCTTC
abundance: -; j_gene: TRBJ1-1; d_gene: TRBD1; v_gene: TRBV5-6; CDR3aa: CASSLDRDGEAFF; CDR3nt: TGTGCCAGCAGCTTAGACAGGGATGGTGAAGCTTTCTTT
abundance: -; j_gene: TRBJ1-1; d_gene: -; v_gene: TRBV12-3/TRBV12-4; CDR3aa: CASSLQGNTEAFF; CDR3nt: TGTGCCAGCAGTTTACAGGGAAACACTGAAGCTTTCTTT
abundance: few; j_gene: TRBJ1-1; d_gene: -; v_gene: TRBV11-2; CDR3aa: CASSLDPGSNTEAFF; CDR3nt: TGTGCCAGCAGCTTAGATCCCGGGAGTAACACTGAAGCTTTCTTT
abundance: -; j_gene: TRBJ2-2; d_gene: TRBD2; v_gene: TRBV7-3; CDR3aa: CASSHSGGALGGELFF; CDR3nt: TGTGCCAGCAGCCATAGCGGGGGGGCCTTGGGCGGGGAGCTGTTTTTT
abundance: -; j_gene: TRBJ1-1; d_gene: TRBD1; v_gene: TRBV6-4; CDR3aa: CASSRQGSSTEAFF; CDR3nt: TGTGCCAGCAGTCGACAGGGATCGAGCACTGAAGCTTTCTTT
abundance: -; j_gene: TRBJ1-1; d_gene: -; v_gene: TRBV11-2; CDR3aa: CASSFQGGAFF; CDR3nt: TGTGCCAGCAGCTTCCAGGGTGGCGCTTTCTTT
abundance: -; j_gene: TRBJ1-1; d_gene: TRBD1; v_gene: TRBV9; CDR3aa: CASSAPGGARTEAFF; CDR3nt: TGTGCCAGCAGCGCCCCAGGGGGCGCGAGGACTGAAGCTTTCTTT
abundance: -; j_gene: TRBJ2-5; d_gene: -; v_gene: TRBV5-6; CDR3aa: CASSLVTSGAETQYF; CDR3nt: TGTGCCAGCAGCTTGGTTACTTCTGGTGCGGAGACCCAGTACTTC
abundance: -; j_gene: TRBJ2-3; d_gene: -; v_gene: TRBV6-5; CDR3aa: CASSYTLAQATDTQYF; CDR3nt: TGTGCCAGCAGTTATACTCTAGCGCAGGCCACAGATACGCAGTATTTT
abundance: -; j_gene: TRBJ2-3; d_gene: TRBD1; v_gene: TRBV7-3; CDR3aa: CASSLSGGPTGDTQYF; CDR3nt: TGTGCCAGCAGCTTATCAGGGGGACCAACCGGGGATACGCAGTATTTT
abundance: -; j_gene: TRBJ2-3; d_gene: -; v_gene: TRBV6-4; CDR3aa: CASSAQAGTDTQYF; CDR3nt: TGTGCCAGCAGTGCACAAGCGGGCACAGATACGCAGTATTTT
abundance: -; j_gene: TRBJ2-5; d_gene: TRBD2; v_gene: TRBV7-2; CDR3aa: CASSAQRGNQETQYF; CDR3nt: TGTGCCAGCAGCGCCCAGCGGGGCAACCAAGAGACCCAGTACTTC
abundance: -; j_gene: TRBJ2-2; d_gene: -; v_gene: TRBV7-2; CDR3aa: CASSLPRQAGELFF; CDR3nt: TGTGCCAGCAGCTTACCAAGACAGGCCGGGGAGCTGTTTTTT
abundance: -; j_gene: TRBJ2-5; d_gene: -; v_gene: TRBV7-2; CDR3aa: CASSLAFSQETQYF; CDR3nt: TGTGCCAGCAGCTTAGCTTTCTCCCAAGAGACCCAGTACTTC
abundance: -; j_gene: TRBJ2-5; d_gene: TRBD2; v_gene: TRBV5-1; CDR3aa: CASSPGGTSRLRETQYF; CDR3nt: TGCGCCAGCAGTCCTGGGGGGACTAGTCGCTTGCGAGAGACCCAGTACTTC
abundance: -; j_gene: TRBJ2-5; d_gene: -; v_gene: TRBV18; CDR3aa: CASSPPGAETQYF; CDR3nt: TGTGCCAGCTCACCACCGGGCGCGGAGACCCAGTACTTC